This TCR beta chain was found in a study of graft-versus-host responses after intestinal transplantation. Notes on the study in general: GvH clones occurred in recipient marrow; some first appeared in ileum or blood. Peak circulating GvH clone levels were associated with early post-transplant HvG declines.

TCRdb's copy holds only in-frame clones and misses some; the assay was immunoSEQ multiplex PCR. This sample has fewer than 120,000 clones, with 85% to 95% found just once. A word on this clone: The antigen is not known.

This CDR3 contains 15 residues. V was shortened by 3 bases and J by 1 base, with 12 bases between the two germline ends. Germline V gives CDR1 LNHDA, CDR2 SQIVND (reference sequence). The sequences come from unstimulated CD8+ T cells sorted from spleen or lymph node cells, collected before intestinal transplant. This clonotype was obtained from a human donor who received an intestinal transplant. The J gene is TRBJ1-1, the V gene TRBV19; perhaps TRBD1 as D (6 bases). CDR3 in DNA: TGTGCCAGTAGTATGGGGGGGCTCCCGAACACTGAAGCTTTCTTT. Amino acid sequence: CASSMGGLPNTEAFF. The full variable domain, in which reference TRBV19 and TRBJ1-1 provide the parts outside the CDR3, is DGGITQSPKYLFRKEGQNVTLSCEQNLNHDAMYWYRQDPGQGLRLIYYSQIVNDFQKGDIAEGYSVSREKKESFPLTVTSAQKNPTAFYLCASSMGGLPNTEAFFGQGTRLTVV.